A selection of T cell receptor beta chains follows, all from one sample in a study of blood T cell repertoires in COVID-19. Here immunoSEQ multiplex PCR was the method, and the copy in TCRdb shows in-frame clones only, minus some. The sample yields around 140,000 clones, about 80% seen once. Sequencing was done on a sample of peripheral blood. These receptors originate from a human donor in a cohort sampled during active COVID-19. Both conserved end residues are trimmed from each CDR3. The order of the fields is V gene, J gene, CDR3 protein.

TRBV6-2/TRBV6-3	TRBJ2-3	ASSYGRGDTTDTQY
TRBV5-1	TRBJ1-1	ASSLIENTEAF
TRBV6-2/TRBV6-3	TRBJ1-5	ASSSGGSYSNQPQH
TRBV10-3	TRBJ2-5	AISGTGTSGVETQY
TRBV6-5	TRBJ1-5	ASRTAGGRQPQH
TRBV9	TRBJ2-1	ASSVGTLPLRDEQF
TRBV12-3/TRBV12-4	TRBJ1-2	ASSLTGFGYT
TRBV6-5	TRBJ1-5	ASVQGRHQPQH
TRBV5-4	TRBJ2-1	ASSSGLGSYNEQF
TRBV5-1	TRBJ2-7	ASSFRDSTYEQY
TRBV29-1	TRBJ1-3	SVVAAGNTGNTIY
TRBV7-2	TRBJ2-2	ASSWGAHTGELF
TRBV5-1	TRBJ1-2	ASSLFSPRGGGYT
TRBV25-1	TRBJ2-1	ASTQGLAGYNEQF
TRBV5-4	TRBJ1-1	ASSPRRDRNTEAF
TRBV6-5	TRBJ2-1	ASRVAGGRNNEQF
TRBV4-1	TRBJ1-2	ASSQGQGANYGYT
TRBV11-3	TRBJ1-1	ASSLRGSQMNTEAF